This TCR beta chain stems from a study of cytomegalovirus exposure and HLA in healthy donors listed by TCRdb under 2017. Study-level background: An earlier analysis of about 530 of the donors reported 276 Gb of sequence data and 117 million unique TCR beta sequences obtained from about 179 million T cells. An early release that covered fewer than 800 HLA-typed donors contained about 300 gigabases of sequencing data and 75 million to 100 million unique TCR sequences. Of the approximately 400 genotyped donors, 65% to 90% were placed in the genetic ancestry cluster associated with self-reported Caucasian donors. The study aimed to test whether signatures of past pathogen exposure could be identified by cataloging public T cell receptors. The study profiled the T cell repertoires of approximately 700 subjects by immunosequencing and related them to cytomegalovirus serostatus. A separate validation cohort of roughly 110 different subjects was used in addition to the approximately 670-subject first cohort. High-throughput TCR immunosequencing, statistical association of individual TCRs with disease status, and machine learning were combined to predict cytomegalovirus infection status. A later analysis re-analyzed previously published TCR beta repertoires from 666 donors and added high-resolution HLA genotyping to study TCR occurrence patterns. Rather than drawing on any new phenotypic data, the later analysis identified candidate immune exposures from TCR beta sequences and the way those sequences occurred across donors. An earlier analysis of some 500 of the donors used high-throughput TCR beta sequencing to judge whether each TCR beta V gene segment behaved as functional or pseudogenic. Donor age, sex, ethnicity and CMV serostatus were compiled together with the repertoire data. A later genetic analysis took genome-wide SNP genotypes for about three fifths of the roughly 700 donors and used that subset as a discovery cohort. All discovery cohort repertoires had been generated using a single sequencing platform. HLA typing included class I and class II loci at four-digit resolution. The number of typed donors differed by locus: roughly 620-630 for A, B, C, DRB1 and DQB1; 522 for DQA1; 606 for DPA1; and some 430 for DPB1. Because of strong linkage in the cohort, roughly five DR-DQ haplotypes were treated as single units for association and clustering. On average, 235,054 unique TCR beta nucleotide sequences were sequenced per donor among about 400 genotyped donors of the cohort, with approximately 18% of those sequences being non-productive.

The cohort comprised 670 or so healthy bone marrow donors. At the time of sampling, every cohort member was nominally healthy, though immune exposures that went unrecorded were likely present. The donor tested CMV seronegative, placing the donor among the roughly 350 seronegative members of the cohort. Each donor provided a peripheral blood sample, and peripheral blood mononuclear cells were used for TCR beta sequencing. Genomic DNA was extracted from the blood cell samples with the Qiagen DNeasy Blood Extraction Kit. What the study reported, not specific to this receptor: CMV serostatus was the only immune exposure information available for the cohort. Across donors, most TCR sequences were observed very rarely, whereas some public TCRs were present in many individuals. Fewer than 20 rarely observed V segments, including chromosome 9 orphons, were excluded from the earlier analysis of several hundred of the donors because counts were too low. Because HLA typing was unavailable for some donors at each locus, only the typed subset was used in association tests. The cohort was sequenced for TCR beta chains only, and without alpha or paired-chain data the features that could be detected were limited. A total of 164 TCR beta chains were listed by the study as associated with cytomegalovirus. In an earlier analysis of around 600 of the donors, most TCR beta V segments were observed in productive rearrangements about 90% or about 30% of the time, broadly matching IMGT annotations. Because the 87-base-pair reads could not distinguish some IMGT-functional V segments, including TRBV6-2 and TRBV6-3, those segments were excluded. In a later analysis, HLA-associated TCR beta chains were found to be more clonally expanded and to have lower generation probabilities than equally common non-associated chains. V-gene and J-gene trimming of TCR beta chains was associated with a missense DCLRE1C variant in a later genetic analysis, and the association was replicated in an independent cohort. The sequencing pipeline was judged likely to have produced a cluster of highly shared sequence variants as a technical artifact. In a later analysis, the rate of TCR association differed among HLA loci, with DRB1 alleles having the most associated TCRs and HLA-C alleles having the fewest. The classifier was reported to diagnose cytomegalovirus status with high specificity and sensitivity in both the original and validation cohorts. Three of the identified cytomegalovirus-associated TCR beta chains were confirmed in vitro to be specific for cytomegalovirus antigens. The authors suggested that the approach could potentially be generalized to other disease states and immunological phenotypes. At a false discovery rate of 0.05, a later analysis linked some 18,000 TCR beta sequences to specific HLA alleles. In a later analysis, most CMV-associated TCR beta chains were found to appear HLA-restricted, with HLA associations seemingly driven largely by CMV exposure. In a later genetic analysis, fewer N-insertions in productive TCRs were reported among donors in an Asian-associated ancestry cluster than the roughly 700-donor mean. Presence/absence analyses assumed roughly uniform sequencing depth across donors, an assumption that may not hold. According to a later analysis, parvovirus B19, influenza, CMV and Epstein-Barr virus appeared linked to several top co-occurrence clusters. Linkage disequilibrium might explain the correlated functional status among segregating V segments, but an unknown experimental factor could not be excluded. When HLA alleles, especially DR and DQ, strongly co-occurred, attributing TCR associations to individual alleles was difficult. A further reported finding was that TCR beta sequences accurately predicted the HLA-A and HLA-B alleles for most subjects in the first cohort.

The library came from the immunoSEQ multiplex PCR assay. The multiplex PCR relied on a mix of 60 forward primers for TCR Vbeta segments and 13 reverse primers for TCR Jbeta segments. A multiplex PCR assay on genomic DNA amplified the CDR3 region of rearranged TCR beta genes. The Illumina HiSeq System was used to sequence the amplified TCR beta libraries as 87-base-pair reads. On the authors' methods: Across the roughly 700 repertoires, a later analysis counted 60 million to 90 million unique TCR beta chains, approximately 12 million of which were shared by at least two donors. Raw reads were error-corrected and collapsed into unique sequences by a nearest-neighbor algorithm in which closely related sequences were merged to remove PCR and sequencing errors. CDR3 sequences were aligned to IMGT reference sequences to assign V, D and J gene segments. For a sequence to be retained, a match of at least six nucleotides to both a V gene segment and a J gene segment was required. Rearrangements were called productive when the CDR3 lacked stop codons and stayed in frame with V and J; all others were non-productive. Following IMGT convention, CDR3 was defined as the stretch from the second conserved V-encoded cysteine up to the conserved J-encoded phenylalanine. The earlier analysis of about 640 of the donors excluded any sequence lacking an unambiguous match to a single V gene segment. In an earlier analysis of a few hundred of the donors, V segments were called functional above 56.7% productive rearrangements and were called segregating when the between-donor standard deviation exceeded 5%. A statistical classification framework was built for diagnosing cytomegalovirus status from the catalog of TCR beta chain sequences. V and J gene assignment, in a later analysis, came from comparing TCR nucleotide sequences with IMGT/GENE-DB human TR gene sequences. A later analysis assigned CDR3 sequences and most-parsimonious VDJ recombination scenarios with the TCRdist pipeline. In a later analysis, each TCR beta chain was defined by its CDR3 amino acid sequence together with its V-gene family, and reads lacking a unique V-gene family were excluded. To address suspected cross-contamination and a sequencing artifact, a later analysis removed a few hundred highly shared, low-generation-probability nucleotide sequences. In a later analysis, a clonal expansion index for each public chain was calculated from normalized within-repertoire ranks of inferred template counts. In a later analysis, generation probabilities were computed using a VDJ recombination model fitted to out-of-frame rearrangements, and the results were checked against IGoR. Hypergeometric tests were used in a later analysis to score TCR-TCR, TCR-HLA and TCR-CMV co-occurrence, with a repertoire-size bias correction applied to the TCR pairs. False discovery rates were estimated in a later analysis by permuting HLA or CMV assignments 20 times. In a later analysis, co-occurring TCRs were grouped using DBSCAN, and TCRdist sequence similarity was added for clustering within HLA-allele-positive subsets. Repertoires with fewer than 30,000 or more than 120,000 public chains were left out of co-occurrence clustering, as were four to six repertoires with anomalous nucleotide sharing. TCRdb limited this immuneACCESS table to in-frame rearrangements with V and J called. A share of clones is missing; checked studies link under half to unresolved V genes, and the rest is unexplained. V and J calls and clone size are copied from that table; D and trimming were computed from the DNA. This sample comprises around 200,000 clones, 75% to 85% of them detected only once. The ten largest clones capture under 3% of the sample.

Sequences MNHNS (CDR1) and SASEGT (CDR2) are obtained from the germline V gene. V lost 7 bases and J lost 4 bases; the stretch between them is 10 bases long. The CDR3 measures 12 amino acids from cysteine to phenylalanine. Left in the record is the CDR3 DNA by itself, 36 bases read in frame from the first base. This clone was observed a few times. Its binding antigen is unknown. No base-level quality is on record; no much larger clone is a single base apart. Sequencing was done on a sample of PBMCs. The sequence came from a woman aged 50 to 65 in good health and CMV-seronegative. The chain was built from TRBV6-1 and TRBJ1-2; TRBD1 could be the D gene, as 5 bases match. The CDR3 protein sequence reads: CASTSGVYGYTF. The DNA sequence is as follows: TGTGCCAGCACCTCGGGGGTCTATGGCTACACCTTC.